The present entry profiles one T cell receptor (beta chain) with its context. Libraries were prepared by immunoSEQ multiplex PCR; TCRdb keeps only in-frame clonotypes and omits some of them. The table includes hundreds of thousands of clones, 88% detected once. This CDR3 spans 16 amino acids. V lost 1 base and J lost 0, with 11 bases in between. Germline-derived CDR1 and CDR2 are SGHTA and FQGTGA. The data originate from a study of shared T cell receptors in the human thymus. The sample was also reused in another study, on human thymus T cells.

V usage is TRBV7-3 and J usage is TRBJ2-3; maybe TRBD1 (6 bases). The sequencing sample was made of thymocytes. The origin of this receptor is a boy less than two years old with a congenital heart defect. CDR3 DNA sequence: TGTGCCAGCAGCTTAAGACCCGGACAGAGCACAGATACGCAGTATTTT. Amino acid sequence: CASSLRPGQSTDTQYF.